Sequencing of this T cell receptor (beta chain) was carried out in a study of control samples from healthy donors and cancer patients (dated by TCRdb to about 2020). Libraries came from the immunoSEQ multiplex PCR assay. TCRdb carries this immuneACCESS record with in-frame sequences only. Its versions omit some clonotypes, under half of them owing to an unresolved V gene in the studies checked, with the rest unexplained. In this sample the table shows about 40,000 clones, 92% of which occur a single time. The top ten clonotypes cover more than 3% of the sample. The CDR3 runs 16 residues from the cysteine to the phenylalanine. Only CDR3 DNA is held: 48 bases, read in frame from base 1. Sequences LNHDA (CDR1) and SQIVND (CDR2) are obtained from the germline V gene (reference sequence). Here V drops 3 bases and J drops 5 bases, and the junction holds 12 bases not matched to any gene. Only one count was recorded for this clone. Its binding antigen is unknown. Base qualities are not provided; no much larger clone lies one nucleotide away.

The TCR sequence derives from a woman aged 45-60 years in good health. The sequence joins TRBV19 to TRBJ1-2, and 7 junction bases match TRBD1. The sequencing input was blood. The CDR3 has the sequence CASSIGTAGLGYGYTF. The bases read TGTGCCAGTAGTATCGGGACAGCCGGATTAGGATATGGCTACACCTTC.